The source of this T cell receptor (beta chain) is a study of T-cell memory formation after mild COVID-19. The wider study: Largely donor-specific sequence clusters came from a couple of donors.

In its sample, this clonotype was seen many times. TCRdb ran MiXCR on the 5' RACE reads and lists one entry per CDR3 protein. The data hold a few hundred thousand distinct CDR3 sequences, with roughly an eighth observed a single time. V gave up 3 bases and J gave up 0 bases, with 9 bases separating them. Germline V CDR1 and CDR2: SQVTM, ANQGSEA. The CDR3 runs to 14 residues. This TCR was sampled from a man in his late teens or twenties who had mild COVID-19 (a few samples of this study predate the infection). Cell type and time point are not known. Sequencing used PBMCs or a T cell subset sorted from them (not recorded which). V gene TRBV29-1 combines with J gene TRBJ2-1, with TRBD2 as a possible D gene (5 bases). The CDR3 nucleotides are TGCAGCGTTGACGGGATCAGCTCCTACAATGAGCAGTTCTTC. Residues: CSVDGISSYNEQFF.